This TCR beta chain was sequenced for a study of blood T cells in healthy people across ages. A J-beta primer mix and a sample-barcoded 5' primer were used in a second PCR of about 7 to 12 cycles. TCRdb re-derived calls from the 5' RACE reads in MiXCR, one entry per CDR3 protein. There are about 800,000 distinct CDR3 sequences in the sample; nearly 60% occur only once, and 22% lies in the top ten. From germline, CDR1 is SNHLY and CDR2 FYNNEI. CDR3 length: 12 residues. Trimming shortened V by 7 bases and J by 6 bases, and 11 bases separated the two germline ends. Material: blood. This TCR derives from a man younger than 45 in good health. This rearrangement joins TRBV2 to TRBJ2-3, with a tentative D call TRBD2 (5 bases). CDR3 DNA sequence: TGTGCCAGCACCCAAACGGGGGATACGCAGTATTTT. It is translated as CASTQTGDTQYF.